Shown below are 27 T cell receptor beta chains from a single sample sequenced in a study of PD-L1 blockade in urothelial cancer. The time point was: peripheral blood 6 weeks after treatment start. The assay was immunoSEQ multiplex PCR, and TCRdb's table has in-frame clones only and misses some. The sample includes more than 90,000 clones, 75% to 95% of them seen just once. This material consisted of PBMCs, taken around atezolizumab (anti-PD-L1) treatment. The source is a man between 60 and 75 years old with urothelial cancer.

This CDR3 reads CASTAGTGVGDTQYF. For the CDR3, the DNA is TGCGCCAGCACCGCCGGGACGGGAGTGGGAGATACGCAGTATTTT. The chain uses TRBV5-1 and TRBJ2-3, with a weak D call TRBD2 (6 bases). Germline V gene sequence: CDR1 SGHRS, CDR2 YFSETQ. CDR3 length: 15 residues. V was trimmed by 6 bases and J by 5 bases, leaving 19 bases between them.

A single count supports this clone. V is TRBV10-3 and J is TRBJ1-5; D is uncertain. Deletions cut 8 bases from V and 1 base from J, with 9 bases between. Per the germline V gene, CDR1 is ENHRY and CDR2 is SYGVKD. This CDR3 region has 13 residues. CDR3 nucleotide sequence: TGTGCCATCTCGGGAGCCAGCAATCAGCCCCAGCATTTT. This translates into CAISGASNQPQHF.

This clone appeared a single time. The chain couples TRBV12-5 to TRBJ2-2, with 8 bases aligning to TRBD1. The V segment lost 7 bases and the J segment 6 bases; nucleotides outside the gene matches: 16. Looked up from germline, CDR1 is LGHNT and CDR2 is FRNRAP. The CDR3 runs 17 residues. Here the CDR3 reads CASASDRDRIRSGELFF. The DNA for the CDR3 is TGTGCTAGTGCCTCGGACAGGGATAGAATTCGGTCCGGGGAGCTGTTTTTT.

The chain uses TRBV4-3 and TRBJ2-3; TRBD2 aligns across 8 bases. V shed 4 bases, J shed 3 bases, and the junction held 6 bases outside the gene matches. The germline gives CDR1 LGHNA, CDR2 YSLEER. This CDR3 comprises 15 residues. The CDR3 nucleotides are TGCGCCAGCAGCCCCCGGGGGGGGGAGACAGATACGCAGTATTTT. Protein sequence: CASSPRGGETDTQYF.

The sample holds a few counts of this clone. V is TRBV21-1 and J is TRBJ1-5; the tabulated D call, TRBD1, remains unverified against the DNA. TRBV21-1 corresponds to a pseudogene. The CDR3 loop spans 14 amino acids. CDR3 in DNA: TGTGCCAGCAGCAACGGAAGGGGGATCCAGCCCCAGCATTTT. This encodes CASSNGRGIQPQHF.

The chain links TRBV15 to TRBJ2-7; D perhaps matches TRBD1 (7 bases). The germline gives CDR1 LNHNV, CDR2 YYDKDF (reference sequence). Trimming took off 4 bases at V and 0 bases at J, with 16 bases between the two ends. The CDR3 is 16 residues long. The CDR3 reads CATSKIRQGGSYEQYF. The CDR3 DNA reads TGTGCCACCAGCAAGATCAGACAGGGAGGCTCCTACGAGCAGTACTTC.

The V call is TRBV18, the J call TRBJ1-1, with 8 bases lining up with TRBD1. CDR3 size: 15 residues. Germline CDR1 is KGHSH and CDR2 is LQKENI. V was clipped by 3 bases and J by 1 base; unmatched bases: 4. The CDR3 DNA follows: TGTGCCAGCTCACCCAGGACAGGGCCGAACACTGAAGCTTTCTTT. Encoded protein: CASSPRTGPNTEAFF.

V and J are TRBV14 and TRBJ1-1, with D possibly being TRBD1 (6 bases). This CDR3 contains 13 residues. V was clipped by 5 bases and J by 8 bases, with 15 bases between them. Germline values: CDR1 SGHDN, CDR2 FVKESK. The CDR3 coding sequence is TGTGCCAGCAGCAACAGGGTCTTCGGGGAAGCTTTCTTT. This gives the protein CASSNRVFGEAFF.

V usage is TRBV2 and J usage is TRBJ2-7; D is perhaps TRBD1 (6 bases). Looked up from germline, CDR1 is SNHLY and CDR2 is FYNNEI. V was pared by 7 bases and J by 5 bases, with 21 bases between. This CDR3 has 15 amino acids. This CDR3 reads CASNPDRFTSHEQYF. The CDR3 DNA reads TGTGCCAGCAATCCCGACAGGTTTACTTCGCACGAGCAGTACTTC. The variable domain in full, with the rest retrieved from reference TRBV2 and TRBJ2-7, is EPEVTQTPSHQVTQMGQEVILRCVPISNHLYFYWYRQILGQKVEFLVSFYNNEISEKSEIFDDQFSVERPDGSNFTLKIRSTKLEDSAMYFCASNPDRFTSHEQYFGPGTRLTVT.

The V gene is TRBV7-2, the J gene TRBJ2-1; D may be TRBD2 (5 bases). V shed 2 bases and J shed 7 bases, with 12 bases lying between them. This CDR3 contains 14 residues. Germline lookup yields CDR1 SGHTA and CDR2 FQGNSA. CDR3 sequence reads: CASSLQARRNEQFF. The CDR3 nucleotides are TGTGCCAGCAGCTTACAGGCGAGGAGGAATGAGCAGTTCTTC.

As concerns this clone: One end of the junction fails to match germline, which may point to a read error. The V and J genes are TRBV6-5 and TRBJ2-5, with 8 bases lining up with TRBD1. The CDR3 is made up of 16 amino acids. Germline CDR1 is MNHEY and CDR2 is SVGAGI. The chain's CDR3 is CASNYSPAGGEKTQYF. The CDR3 DNA reads as TGTGCCAGCAATTACTCCCCGGCAGGGGGCGAGAAGACCCAGTACTTC.

This chain joins TRBV19 and TRBJ2-2; D is unclear. Germline CDR1 is LNHDA and CDR2 is SQIVND (reference sequence). V was cut by 5 bases and J by 1 base, with 8 bases left in between. This CDR3 contains 14 residues. The DNA of the CDR3 is TGTGCCAGTAGTGCGAGTCAGAACACCGGGGAGCTGTTTTTT. Its protein is CASSASQNTGELFF. The full variable domain, completed using reference TRBV19 and TRBJ2-2, is DGGITQSPKYLFRKEGQNVTLSCEQNLNHDAMYWYRQDPGQGLRLIYYSQIVNDFQKGDIAEGYSVSREKKESFPLTVTSAQKNPTAFYLCASSASQNTGELFFGEGSRLTVL.

J is TRBJ2-7 and V is TRBV21-1; the table calls TRBD2, which could not be checked here. TRBV21-1 is designated a pseudogene. The length of the CDR3 is 14 residues. The CDR3 here is CASSTAGGPYEQYF. The DNA of the CDR3 is TGTGCCAGCAGCACCGCCGGGGGGCCCTACGAGCAGTACTTC.

This chain uses TRBV5-1 with TRBJ2-1; tentative D call: TRBD2 (5 bases). Germline-derived CDR1 and CDR2 are SGHRS and YFSETQ. This CDR3 has 15 residues. Trimming took off 3 bases at V and 3 bases at J, with 13 bases between the two ends. DNA for the CDR3: TGCGCCAGCAGCTCGGACGGAGGATACTACAATGAGCAGTTCTTC. It yields the protein CASSSDGGYYNEQFF.

The V and J genes are TRBV4-2 and TRBJ2-7, with a weak D call TRBD2 (6 bases). The CDR3 length is 13 residues. Germline V gene lookup returns CDR1 LGHNA and CDR2 YNFKEQ. Trimming stripped 3 bases from V and 7 bases from J, with 13 bases between. The CDR3 DNA reads TGTGCCAGCAGCCAGGGGTCGGGAGAGGAGCAGTACTTC. Protein sequence: CASSQGSGEEQYF.

The chain couples TRBV7-2 to TRBJ2-1; TRBD2 matches 8 bases. The CDR3 is 15 residues long. CDR1 is SGHTA and CDR2 is FQGNSA in the germline V gene. V trimming: 0 bases; J trimming: 9 bases; junction bases outside the gene matches: 7. In DNA, the CDR3 is TGTGCCAGCAGCTTAGCTAGCGGGGTAAGGATTGAGCAGTTCTTC. Its protein is CASSLASGVRIEQFF.

The chain employs TRBV6-5 and TRBJ2-5, with D perhaps TRBD1 (6 bases). The CDR3 consists of 14 residues. CDR1 and CDR2 (germline): MNHEY, SVGAGI. Trimming removed 4 bases from V and 8 bases from J, with 17 bases in between. In DNA form, the CDR3 reads TGTGCCAGCAGTTTAACCGGGACAACGGCTACCCAGTACTTC. This gives the protein CASSLTGTTATQYF.

V gene TRBV13 combines with J gene TRBJ1-1, with 8 bases lining up with TRBD1. The CDR3 runs to 14 residues. Trimming at V came to 1 base and at J to 4 bases, leaving 2 bases not matched to a gene. CDR1 is PRHDT and CDR2 is FYEKMQ in the germline V gene (reference sequence). The DNA for the CDR3 is TGTGCCAGCAGCTTAGAGCAGGGGGCCACTGAAGCTTTCTTT. It specifies CASSLEQGATEAFF.

In nucleotides, the CDR3 is TGTGCCAGTTATCGCGCTAAGTCCTACGAGCAGTACTTC. Residues: CASYRAKSYEQYF. This rearrangement joins TRBV19 to TRBJ2-7; D is undetermined. Germline-derived CDR1 and CDR2 are LNHDA and SQIVND (reference sequence). Between the trimmed V and J ends, which lost 8 bases and 1 base, there was a span of 12 bases. This CDR3 region has 13 residues.

The rearrangement links TRBV11-3 to TRBJ2-2, with TRBD2 matching 8 bases. Unmatched junction bases numbered 5, after V lost 3 bases and J lost 5 bases. Germline V gives CDR1 SGHNT, CDR2 YENEEA. This CDR3 region has 15 residues. The CDR3 sequence: CASSFGGVRTGELFF. The DNA for the CDR3 is TGTGCCAGCAGCTTCGGGGGGGTTAGGACCGGGGAGCTGTTTTTT. The whole variable domain, remainder taken from reference TRBV11-3 and TRBJ2-2, is EAGVVQSPRYKIIEKKQPVAFWCNPISGHNTLYWYLQNLGQGPELLIRYENEEAVDDSQLPKDRFSAERLKGVDSTLKIQPAELGDSAVYLCASSFGGVRTGELFFGEGSRLTVL.

This clone has a handful of counts. The genes are TRBV4-2 and TRBJ1-2; D is possibly TRBD1 (5 bases). The ends were cut back, 0 bases at V and 7 bases at J, with 15 bases in the middle. CDR1 LGHNA and CDR2 YNFKEQ come from the germline V gene. This CDR3 is 15 amino acids long. The CDR3 region is CASSQDDPGHIGYTF. The CDR3 region has the DNA TGTGCCAGCAGCCAAGATGACCCAGGGCATATTGGCTACACCTTC.

The chain carries TRBV4-3 and TRBJ1-2; 8 bases match TRBD1. This CDR3 is built from 14 residues. V shed 4 bases and J 8 bases; nucleotides not matched to a gene: 9. CDR1 is LGHNA and CDR2 is YSLEER in the germline V gene. CDR3 loop: CASSPARTGYGYTF. The CDR3 coding sequence is TGCGCCAGCAGCCCCGCAAGGACAGGGTACGGCTACACCTTC.

In DNA, the CDR3 is TGTGCCAGTAGTATTAACGTAGAAGAGACCCAGTACTTC. It translates to CASSINVEETQYF. V gene TRBV19 combines with J gene TRBJ2-5, with D uncertain. Germline lookup yields CDR1 LNHDA and CDR2 SQIVND (reference sequence). The CDR3 totals 13 residues. Trimming shortened V by 3 bases and J by 3 bases, and 8 bases separated the two germline ends.

The chain employs TRBV28 and TRBJ1-2; tentative D call: TRBD1 (6 bases). The germline V gene encodes CDR1 MDHEN and CDR2 SYDVKM. Trimming removed 2 bases from V and 8 bases from J, with 12 bases in between. The CDR3 runs to 13 residues. The CDR3 spells CASSLGGAEGYTF. The CDR3 DNA sequence: TGTGCCAGCAGTTTAGGGGGCGCGGAGGGCTACACCTTC.

The chain links TRBV25-1 to TRBJ1-6; 8 positions match TRBD1. The germline gives CDR1 MGHDK, CDR2 SYGVNS. The CDR3 runs 14 residues. The ends lost 2 bases at V and 9 bases at J; junction bases unmatched: 3. The CDR3 DNA sequence: TGTGCCAGCAGTGAACTCGACAGGGGTTCACCCCTCCACTTT. This translates into CASSELDRGSPLHF.

The chain has TRBV19 and TRBJ2-3; maybe TRBD2 (5 bases). The V gene lost 6 bases and the J gene lost 4 bases, with 11 bases spanning the gap. The CDR3 consists of 13 residues. Germline V lookup: CDR1 LNHDA, CDR2 SQIVND (reference sequence). In DNA, the CDR3 is TGTGCCAGTAGCCATCAGAGGGCAGATACGCAGTATTTT. Translated, it gives CASSHQRADTQYF.

The DNA of the CDR3 is TGTGCCAGCAGCTTACTCGGGAGCACAGATACGCAGTATTTT. Residues: CASSLLGSTDTQYF. The chain uses TRBV13 and TRBJ2-3; D remains ambiguous. There are 14 residues in the CDR3. The V and J ends lost 2 bases and 0 bases respectively, with 6 bases between them. Per the germline V gene, CDR1 is PRHDT and CDR2 is FYEKMQ (reference sequence).